This T cell receptor beta chain was captured in a study of shared clonotypes between healthy human individuals. Across the whole study: The plates for each donor numbered three CD4 naive, three CD4 memory, two CD8 naive and one CD8 memory. Study-level findings and limits: What naive subsets generally showed was a larger estimated richness than memory subsets showed.

CD45RO-negative cells were positively selected for CCR7, leaving out terminally differentiated effector memory CD45RA+ cells. Trimming at V came to 6 bases and at J to 0 bases, leaving 19 bases not matched to a gene. The CDR3 loop spans 18 amino acids. CDR1 is SQVTM and CDR2 is ANQGSEA in the germline V gene. Assay runs were performed at deep level. Genomic DNA from each subset was divided evenly over several immunoSEQ plates. TCRdb's copy holds only in-frame clones and misses some; the assay was immunoSEQ multiplex PCR. The data show around 620,000 clones, roughly 96% seen once. Concerning this clone: The antigen is not known.

The origin of this receptor is a woman aged 25 to 45 in good health. The sequencing sample was made of naive CD8+ T cells sorted from blood. The chain couples TRBV29-1 to TRBJ1-1; 7 bases map to TRBD1. The CDR3 region has the DNA TGCAGCGTCCGCAACCCCGGACAGGACGCCTACATGAACACTGAAGCTTTCTTT. This gives the protein CSVRNPGQDAYMNTEAFF.